Sequencing of this TCR beta chain was carried out in a study of high-grade serous ovarian cancer treatment subgroups. The tumor samples were collected prior to definitive surgery or chemotherapy. TCRdb's table, derived via immunoSEQ multiplex PCR, lists solely in-frame clones and lacks some. The sample has approximately 36,000 clones, about four fifths seen once; the top ten hold roughly 3%. For this clone: At one end, the junction sequence differs from germline, possibly due to a read error.

The CDR3 extends over 15 amino acids. CDR1 is SGHRS and CDR2 is YFSETQ in the germline V gene. The chain combines TRBV5-1 with TRBJ1-2; D is uncertain. This receptor was taken from a human donor with high-grade serous ovarian cancer. Sample: tumor tissue. The DNA of the CDR3 is TGCGTCAGCAGCTTCAGTTTCGGCGTGGACTATGGCTACACCTTC. Its translation: CVSSFSFGVDYGYTF.